Shown below are 13 T cell receptor beta chains from a single sample sequenced in a study of blood T cell repertoires in COVID-19. Here immunoSEQ multiplex PCR was the method, and the copy in TCRdb shows in-frame clones only, minus some. The table includes around 95,000 clones, about 85% detected once. The sequenced material came from peripheral blood. The receptors originated from an elderly woman with acute or convalescent COVID-19.

The CDR3 DNA follows: TGTGCCAGCAGCCGGGACTCACGAGGGGAGACCCAGTACTTC. Translated, it gives CASSRDSRGETQYF. The chain joins TRBV5-6 to TRBJ2-5; a weak D match, TRBD2 (6 bases). The germline V and J ends were trimmed by 4 bases and 5 bases, with 15 bases remaining between them. Looked up from germline, CDR1 is SGHDT and CDR2 is YYEEEE. This CDR3 has 14 residues.

The V call is TRBV3-1 (or the pseudogene TRBV3-2), the J call TRBJ1-5, with D possibly TRBD1 on 5 matching bases. CDR1 LGHDT and CDR2 YNNKEL come from the germline V gene (reference sequence). Trimming removed 2 bases from V and 9 bases from J, with 14 bases in between. The CDR3 has 14 amino acids. The CDR3 bases are TGTGCCAGCAGCCAATCCAGGGTCCCGGGGCCCCAGCATTTT. The encoded protein is CASSQSRVPGPQHF.

This clone occurred a few times. V is TRBV7-2 and J is TRBJ2-3; maybe TRBD2 (5 bases). Per the germline V gene, CDR1 is SGHTA and CDR2 is FQGNSA. V gave up 1 base and J gave up 3 bases, with 11 bases separating them. The length of the CDR3 is 15 residues. This CDR3 reads CASSLGQAGTDTQYF. CDR3 bases: TGTGCCAGCAGCTTAGGTCAGGCGGGTACAGATACGCAGTATTTT.

J is TRBJ1-5 and V is TRBV7-2; weak D call: TRBD1 (6 bases). Trimming stripped 4 bases from V and 0 bases from J, with 16 bases between. The CDR3 spans 17 residues. The germline gives CDR1 SGHTA, CDR2 FQGNSA. CDR3 bases: TGTGCCAGCAGCTCCCAAGGGGGGGGCTATAGCAATCAGCCCCAGCATTTT. Amino acid sequence: CASSSQGGGYSNQPQHF.

The chain joins TRBV24-1 to TRBJ2-2; D gene uncertain. V was trimmed by 3 bases and J by 0 bases, leaving 19 bases between them. Germline V gene sequence: CDR1 KGHDR, CDR2 SFDVKD. CDR3 length: 19 residues. The CDR3 spells CATSDLEASTTANTGELFF. The CDR3, as DNA: TGTGCCACCAGTGATCTCGAGGCGTCCACGACCGCGAACACCGGGGAGCTGTTTTTT.

The chain joins TRBV9 to TRBJ2-5; 7 nucleotides agree with TRBD2. With 1 base clipped from V and 2 bases from J, the junction kept 8 bases outside the gene matches. Looked up from germline, CDR1 is SGDLS and CDR2 is YYNGEE. The CDR3 is 16 amino acids. CDR3: CASSVLAGSGQETQYF. CDR3 bases: TGTGCCAGCAGCGTATTAGCGGGTTCCGGGCAAGAGACCCAGTACTTC.

The chain carries TRBV21-1 and TRBJ1-6. TRBV21-1 is an annotated pseudogene. CDR3 length: 13 residues. DNA of the CDR3: TGTGCCAGCAGCAAAGGGGGGGTGGGAACCCTCCACTTT. Translation gives CASSKGGVGTLHF.

The chain is built from TRBV28 and TRBJ1-5; D is perhaps TRBD1 (6 bases). The germline V gene has CDR1 MDHEN and CDR2 SYDVKM. There are 15 residues in the CDR3. Trimming took 6 bases from V and 5 from J, leaving 17 bases between them. The CDR3 region has the DNA TGTGCCAGCAGGGCAGACAGGAATGGTTATCAGCCCCAGCATTTT. Encoded protein: CASRADRNGYQPQHF.

The CDR3 sequence is CASSSGLEGRETQYF. As DNA, the CDR3 is TGTGCCAGCAGTTCCGGACTAGAAGGGAGAGAGACCCAGTACTTC. The chain uses TRBV6-5 and TRBJ2-5; 7 nucleotides line up with TRBD2. This CDR3 comprises 15 residues. Looked up from germline, CDR1 is MNHEY and CDR2 is SVGAGI. Trimming cost V 4 bases and J 4 bases; bases outside gene matches: 9.

A word on this clone: One junction end disagrees with the germline gene, perhaps due to a read error. This sequence joins TRBV12-3 or TRBV12-4 and TRBJ2-2; D unresolved. This CDR3 is built from 12 residues. The CDR3 bases are TGTGTCAGCAGTCTCTCGACCGGGGAGCTGTTTTTT. It encodes CVSSLSTGELFF.

The V call is TRBV7-2, the J call TRBJ1-3, with 8 bases identical to TRBD1. The CDR3 sequence is 15 residues long. V gave up 5 bases and J gave up 0 bases; unmatched junction bases: 3. CDR1 is SGHTA and CDR2 is FQGNSA in the germline V gene. This CDR3 is CASSLDRGSGNTIYF. The CDR3 DNA reads as TGTGCCAGCAGCCTTGACAGGGGCTCTGGAAACACCATATATTTT.

The chain recombines TRBV20-1 with TRBJ1-2; TRBD1 might be the D (5 bases). Trimming shortened V by 3 bases and J by 8 bases, and 19 bases separated the two germline ends. Looked up from germline, CDR1 is DFQATT and CDR2 is SNEGSKA (reference sequence). The CDR3 covers 14 residues. CDR3 sequence: CSASSPTGRGGYTF. DNA for the CDR3: TGCAGTGCTAGTTCACCCACAGGACGTGGCGGCTACACCTTC.

This chain connects TRBV9 to TRBJ2-7; TRBD1 matches 9 bases. CDR3 length equals 14 residues. The ends lost 4 bases at V and 4 bases at J; junction bases unmatched: 6. Looked up from germline, CDR1 is SGDLS and CDR2 is YYNGEE. Here the CDR3 reads CASSRQGGNYEQYF. The CDR3 DNA reads as TGTGCCAGCAGCAGACAGGGGGGAAATTACGAGCAGTACTTC.